This is a list of T cell receptor beta chains from one sample in a study of OX40 agonist ivuxolimab in advanced cancers. The repertoire was sequenced with immunoSEQ multiplex PCR; TCRdb's copy has only in-frame clones and lacks some. The sample comprises about 44,000 clones, around 92% of which are singletons, and roughly 15% rests with the top ten. Sequencing used CD4+ or CD8+ T cells sorted from blood, obtained in a trial of the OX40 agonist ivuxolimab. These receptor sequences come from an adult with an advanced solid tumor such as melanoma, head and neck, liver or kidney cancer. Both conserved end residues are part of each CDR3. The order of the fields is V gene, D gene, clone size, J gene, CDR3 protein, CDR3 DNA. A D gene is named only where the DNA matches it firmly. Size is omitted from some rows. Given values are once, few, many or a class for expanded clones.

>TRBV27|-|-|TRBJ2-2
CASSPGVPGELFF
TGTGCCAGCAGCCCCGGGGTCCCCGGGGAGCTGTTTTTT
>TRBV19|TRBD2|-|TRBJ2-7
CASSPLLAVSYEQYF
TGTGCCAGTTCACCTCTTCTAGCGGTCTCCTACGAGCAGTACTTC
>TRBV19|-|-|TRBJ1-5
CASSIGWAENQPQHF
TGTGCCAGTAGTATAGGTTGGGCAGAGAATCAGCCCCAGCATTTT
>TRBV30|-|-|TRBJ2-1
CAWGFVGVYNEQFF
TGTGCCTGGGGCTTTGTGGGGGTGTACAATGAGCAGTTCTTC
>TRBV7-9|TRBD2|-|TRBJ2-1
CASSLVAREGEQFF
TGTGCCAGCAGCTTAGTGGCTCGGGAGGGTGAGCAGTTCTTC
>TRBV28|TRBD2|-|TRBJ2-3
CASSFLTSGRTDTQYF
TGTGCCAGCAGTTTCCTGACTAGCGGGAGGACAGATACGCAGTATTTT
>TRBV27|TRBD1|-|TRBJ2-1
CASSLGPGQGGDEQFF
TGTGCCAGCAGTCTAGGGCCGGGACAGGGGGGCGATGAGCAGTTCTTC
>TRBV5-8|TRBD1|once|TRBJ1-1
CASSRKSYAGTVPNTEAFF
TGTGCCAGCAGTCGGAAATCATATGCCGGGACAGTCCCCAACACTGAAGCTTTCTTT
>TRBV7-6|-|-|TRBJ2-7
CASSLWATGGGEQYF
TGTGCCAGCAGCTTATGGGCCACAGGGGGGGGCGAGCAGTACTTC
>TRBV7-8|-|-|TRBJ2-7
CASSFGGASYEQYF
TGTGCCAGCAGCTTCGGAGGGGCCTCCTACGAGCAGTACTTC
>TRBV4-3|-|-|TRBJ2-1
CASSQDLGSSYNEQFF
TGCGCCAGCAGCCAAGATCTAGGAAGCTCCTACAATGAGCAGTTCTTC
>TRBV28|-|-|TRBJ1-5
CASSFPFGPTGSPQHF
TGTGCCAGCAGTTTTCCTTTCGGGCCCACGGGATCGCCCCAGCATTTT
>TRBV4-1|-|-|TRBJ1-5
CASSRTLLPQPQHF
TGCGCCAGCAGCCGGACTTTGTTGCCTCAGCCCCAGCATTTT
>TRBV27|-|-|TRBJ2-1
CASSLSGGASNEQFF
TGTGCCAGCAGTTTATCGGGGGGAGCCTCAAATGAGCAGTTCTTC
>TRBV9|-|-|TRBJ2-1
CASSVLIYNEQFF
TGTGCCAGCAGCGTATTGATATACAATGAGCAGTTCTTC
>TRBV9|-|-|TRBJ2-6
CASSVDGGANVLTF
TGTGCCAGCAGCGTAGACGGTGGGGCCAACGTCCTGACTTTC
>TRBV11-2|-|-|TRBJ2-1
CASSNNAQSSYNEQFF
TGTGCCAGCAGTAATAACGCCCAGAGCTCCTACAATGAGCAGTTCTTC
>TRBV10-3|-|-|TRBJ2-1
CAISGQGGDNEQFF
TGTGCCATCAGTGGGCAGGGTGGAGACAATGAGCAGTTCTTC
>TRBV11-2|-|-|TRBJ2-1
CASSLVEGADEQFF
TGTGCCAGCAGCTTAGTGGAGGGGGCAGATGAGCAGTTCTTC
>TRBV10-3|-|-|TRBJ2-3
CAISGMGRADTQYF
TGTGCCATCAGTGGGATGGGGCGGGCAGATACGCAGTATTTT
>TRBV14|-|once|TRBJ2-1
CASSHMTSYNEQFF
TGTGCCAGCAGCCATATGACTAGCTACAATGAGCAGTTCTTC
>TRBV27|TRBD2|once|TRBJ2-7
CASSGPAGVRSYEQYF
TGTGCCAGCAGTGGGCCAGCGGGAGTGAGATCCTACGAGCAGTACTTC
>TRBV7-9|-|-|TRBJ2-7
CASTQGPYEQYF
TGTGCCAGCACCCAGGGGCCATACGAGCAGTACTTC
>TRBV5-1|-|-|TRBJ2-2
CASSLVPDGELFF
TGCGCCAGCAGCTTAGTCCCGGACGGGGAGCTGTTTTTT
>TRBV13|TRBD2|-|TRBJ2-1
CASKGSGLAEIYNEQFF
TGTGCCAGCAAGGGTTCGGGACTAGCGGAAATATACAATGAGCAGTTCTTC
>TRBV6-5|TRBD1|-|TRBJ2-5
CASSFGQGRETQYF
TGTGCCAGCAGTTTCGGACAGGGTCGAGAGACCCAGTACTTC
>TRBV29-1|TRBD1|once|TRBJ2-7
CSVTGGADYEQYF
TGCAGCGTTACAGGGGGCGCGGACTACGAGCAGTACTTC
>TRBV11-3|-|-|TRBJ2-3
CASRGTGPDWTQYF
TGTGCCAGCAGGGGGACGGGGCCTGACTGGACGCAGTATTTT
>TRBV6-6|-|-|TRBJ2-5
CASSYQQETQYF
TGTGCCAGCAGTTACCAACAAGAGACCCAGTACTTC
>TRBV9|TRBD2|-|TRBJ2-7
CASSAGTRGYEQYF
TGTGCCAGCAGCGCTGGGACTAGAGGTTACGAGCAGTACTTC
>TRBV6-6|-|-|TRBJ2-5
CASSFAPKGPQYF
TGTGCCAGCAGTTTTGCCCCAAAGGGGCCCCAGTACTTC
>TRBV27|-|-|TRBJ2-5
CASSLLGTSQTQYF
TGTGCCAGCAGTTTGCTGGGGACCTCCCAGACCCAGTACTTC
>TRBV4-1|-|-|TRBJ2-1
CASSQGAVSYNEQFF
TGCGCCAGCAGCCAAGGGGCGGTCTCCTACAATGAGCAGTTCTTC
>TRBV7-9|-|-|TRBJ2-5
CASIAGRDIQETQYF
TGTGCCAGCATAGCTGGCAGGGACATTCAAGAGACCCAGTACTTC
>TRBV7-8|-|-|TRBJ2-7
CASSLLKRSGYREQYF
TGTGCCAGCAGCTTATTAAAGAGGTCGGGGTATAGGGAGCAGTACTTC
>TRBV28|TRBD2|-|TRBJ2-5
CASSLGLEGETQYF
TGTGCCAGCAGCTTGGGACTAGAGGGAGAGACCCAGTACTTC
>TRBV6-1|TRBD2|-|TRBJ2-3
CASSEEGTSGSQDTQYF
TGTGCCAGCAGTGAAGAGGGGACTAGCGGGAGTCAAGATACGCAGTATTTT
>TRBV25-1|-|once|TRBJ2-3
CASSESTWWDSTDTQYF
TGTGCCAGCAGTGAATCTACTTGGTGGGACTCGACAGATACGCAGTATTTT
>TRBV9|TRBD2|-|TRBJ2-1
CASSLTGTSGNEQFF
TGTGCCAGCAGCTTAACCGGGACTAGCGGGAATGAGCAGTTCTTC
>TRBV30|-|-|TRBJ2-3
CAWRVDRTDTQYF
TGTGCCTGGAGGGTGGACCGCACAGATACGCAGTATTTT
>TRBV25-1|-|-|TRBJ1-2
CASSGGTPGAGYGYTF
TGTGCCAGCAGTGGGGGGACACCGGGTGCTGGGTATGGCTACACCTTC